The T cell receptor (beta chain) under discussion was sequenced for a study of T cells in Graves' hyperthyroidism and ophthalmopathy. On the study more broadly: Peripheral blood samples were taken at initial diagnosis, prior to any treatment. General study points: Ophthalmopathy, which appeared later, was predicted by the model a median about 6 months before onset.

Researchers took RNA transcripts and amplified the TCR beta CDR3 regions from them. HTBI primers were used for first-round RT-PCR of the TCR CDR3. MiXCR, applied by TCRdb to the multiplex PCR reads, yields one record per CDR3 protein. The sample has around 700,000 distinct CDR3 sequences, under 20% seen once. V was pared by 1 base and J by 4 bases, with 6 bases of the junction left unmatched. Germline lookup yields CDR1 MGHRA and CDR2 YSYEKL. The CDR3 is made up of 17 amino acids. Hyperthyroidism patients were newly diagnosed, had disease duration under 2 months, and were aged 18 to 65 years. This clonotype has only a few counts. The antigen remains unidentified.

This chain links TRBV4-1 with TRBJ2-2; the match to TRBD2 covers 10 bases. The material sequenced was blood. This TCR was recovered from a woman aged 50 to 60 with Graves' hyperthyroidism that later progressed to Graves' ophthalmopathy. The CDR3 protein is CASSQVLAGVVTGELFF. DNA of the CDR3: TGCGCCAGCAGCCAAGTCCTAGCGGGGGTAGTCACCGGGGAGCTGTTTTTT.